The entry that follows covers one T cell receptor (beta chain) sequence. Germline V gene sequence: CDR1 KGHSH, CDR2 LQKENI. V was shortened by 3 bases and J by 3 bases, with 17 bases between the two germline ends. The CDR3 has 16 amino acids. The sample belongs to a study of cytotoxic CD8 clonotypes in ibrutinib-treated CLL. Study as a whole: The patient breakdown showed fewer than twelve relapsed/refractory and some 14 treatment-naive cases, with fewer than 18 IGHV unmutated. Each sample contained, on average, approximately 230,000 productive templates and roughly 100,000 productive rearrangements.

With sequencing, the targeted depth ranged from 1 in 200,000 to 1 in 1 million T cells. Generated by immunoSEQ multiplex PCR, the TCRdb table keeps only in-frame clones and is missing some. Counted here are approximately 300,000 clones, around four fifths occurring once; the ten biggest clones make up roughly 7%. Around 2 micrograms of genomic DNA (from cryopreserved PBMCs) were used for TCR beta libraries. The sequence came from a human donor with chronic lymphocytic leukemia. The chain couples TRBV18 to TRBJ1-2; TRBD1 might be the D (6 bases). The source was PBMCs, collected before ibrutinib treatment. CDR3 amino acids: CASSPGIGGLDYGYTF. CDR3 sequence (DNA): TGTGCCAGCTCACCTGGTATCGGGGGGCTCGACTATGGCTACACCTTC.